A selection of T cell receptor beta chains follows, all from one sample in a study of blood T cell repertoires in COVID-19. The protocol was immunoSEQ multiplex PCR, while the TCRdb copy is restricted to in-frame clones and leaves out a portion. The sample holds 120,000 or so clones; around 90% are singletons and the top ten take over 1.5%. The sequenced sample was peripheral blood. These receptors came from a human donor in a cohort sampled during active COVID-19. Both conserved end residues are part of each CDR3. Each record gives: V gene, J gene, CDR3 protein.

TRBV11-2,TRBJ2-1,CASSSGQGIVGFF
TRBV28,TRBJ1-5,CASSFAGGNQPQHF
TRBV28,TRBJ2-7,CASSGPGQGVNEQYF
TRBV2,TRBJ2-1,CASSETPVRGHTYNEQFF
TRBV7-2,TRBJ1-1,CASSPHPVGSEAFF
TRBV19,TRBJ2-7,CASSIGLASPYEQYF
TRBV18,TRBJ2-7,CASSRGHPYEQYF
TRBV5-1,TRBJ1-6,CASSSLQKNSPLHF
TRBV12-5,TRBJ2-1,CASGLLGEGRVF
TRBV9,TRBJ2-7,CASSGEDRGAVEQYF
TRBV3-1/TRBV3-2,TRBJ2-1,CASSPRSAGRYNEQFF
TRBV5-5,TRBJ1-3,CASSYHRTKGPSGNTIYF
TRBV3-1/TRBV3-2,TRBJ2-1,CASIPPRESSYNEQFF
TRBV5-1,TRBJ2-1,CASSRRGQGTILEQFF
TRBV5-4,TRBJ2-1,CASSFSSTGNNEQFF
TRBV6-6,TRBJ1-2,CASASRGGSLRGYTF
TRBV5-6,TRBJ1-1,CASSLGAENTEAFF
TRBV20-1,TRBJ1-2,CSASYTGGNYGYTF
TRBV2,TRBJ1-2,CASSSTGAYLYGYTF
TRBV2,TRBJ2-5,CASNGQGAFETQYF
TRBV10-3,TRBJ1-4,CATRAADEKLFF
TRBV3-1/TRBV3-2,TRBJ1-6,CASSQGTGGFSYNSPLHF
TRBV3-1/TRBV3-2,TRBJ2-5,CASSQDLPQETQYF
TRBV2,TRBJ2-7,CASSEANRVNEQYF
TRBV9,TRBJ2-2,CASSALAGKGELFF
TRBV28,TRBJ2-2,CASRPGLATGELFF
TRBV9,TRBJ2-3,CASSAVLAGGADTQYF
TRBV4-1,TRBJ2-2,CASSQGQGTGELFF
TRBV5-1,TRBJ2-7,CASSTPGRESYEQYF
TRBV12-3/TRBV12-4,TRBJ1-1,CASTPQGTTEAFF
TRBV5-1,TRBJ2-4,CASSLGQRGDLAKNIQYF
TRBV25-1,TRBJ1-1,CASSYGGEAFF
TRBV19,TRBJ1-2,CASSIDKLVYGYTF
TRBV7-9,TRBJ1-3,CASSLQTGNTIYF
TRBV7-9,TRBJ2-3,CATLIRGANSDTQYF
TRBV6-1,TRBJ2-3,CASSERSSSTDTQYF
TRBV20-1,TRBJ1-1,CSASEGAAVYTEAFF
TRBV6-6,TRBJ1-6,CASRPQGNNSPLHF
TRBV2,TRBJ2-3,CASRRQGEPDTQYF
TRBV19,TRBJ2-3,CASSIDPAGWLTDTQYF
TRBV5-1,TRBJ1-6,CASSPTGVMSPLHF
TRBV5-5,TRBJ1-2,CASSLMEGNYGYTF
TRBV13,TRBJ2-7,CASSSGLSSYEQYF
TRBV5-4,TRBJ2-5,CASSPGTSGRAGETQYF
TRBV28,TRBJ2-4,CASSLSLGEVNIQYF
TRBV6-7,TRBJ2-2,CASSISGRGNTGELFF